The rows below give T cell receptor beta chains drawn from one sample of a study of T-cell memory formation after mild COVID-19. TCRdb called the 5' RACE reads again in MiXCR, with one record for every CDR3 protein. The sample contains about 130,000 distinct CDR3 sequences, about a sixth of which appear only once. Sequenced material: PBMCs or a T cell subset sorted from them (not recorded which). These receptors originate from a young man who had mild COVID-19 (a few samples of this study predate the infection). Cell type and time point are not known. Each CDR3 is given with its conserved first and last residue. A D gene is named only where the DNA matches it firmly. The size of a clone is reported for some rows only, either as once, few or many, or as a class for expanded clones.

>TRBV5-1|-|-|TRBJ2-5
CASSLSYRVEETQYF
TGCGCCAGCAGCTTGTCTTACAGGGTTGAAGAGACCCAGTACTTC
>TRBV15|few|TRBD1|TRBJ2-7
CATSRDPGGPYEQYF
TGTGCCACCAGCAGAGACCCAGGGGGCCCCTACGAGCAGTACTTC
>TRBV20-1|-|-|TRBJ1-1
CSARQGFGGNTEAFF
TGCAGTGCTAGACAGGGGTTTGGGGGGAACACTGAAGCTTTCTTT
>TRBV11-3|-|-|TRBJ2-2
CASSKYGGELFF
TGTGCCAGCAGCAAGTACGGCGGGGAGCTGTTTTTT
>TRBV20-1|few|TRBD1|TRBJ2-5
CSAIPRTGFQETQYF
TGCAGTGCCATCCCAAGGACAGGATTCCAAGAGACCCAGTACTTC
>TRBV29-1|-|-|TRBJ1-2
CSAGSGRGHGYTF
TGCAGCGCCGGGTCAGGAAGGGGTCATGGCTACACCTTC
>TRBV19|-|TRBD1|TRBJ1-5
CASSTQGQGVRQPQHF
TGTGCCAGTAGTACTCAGGGACAGGGGGTTCGACAGCCCCAGCATTTT
>TRBV7-8|-|TRBD1|TRBJ1-1
CASSTNTGAFREAFF
TGTGCCAGCAGCACAAACACAGGGGCTTTTCGGGAAGCTTTCTTT
>TRBV5-1|few|-|TRBJ2-3
CASSPQWGGRIDTQYF
TGCGCCAGCAGCCCTCAGTGGGGGGGCCGGATAGATACGCAGTATTTT
>TRBV12-3/TRBV12-4|once|-|TRBJ2-7
CASSRQASYEQYF
TGTGCCAGCAGTAGACAGGCTTCCTACGAGCAGTACTTC